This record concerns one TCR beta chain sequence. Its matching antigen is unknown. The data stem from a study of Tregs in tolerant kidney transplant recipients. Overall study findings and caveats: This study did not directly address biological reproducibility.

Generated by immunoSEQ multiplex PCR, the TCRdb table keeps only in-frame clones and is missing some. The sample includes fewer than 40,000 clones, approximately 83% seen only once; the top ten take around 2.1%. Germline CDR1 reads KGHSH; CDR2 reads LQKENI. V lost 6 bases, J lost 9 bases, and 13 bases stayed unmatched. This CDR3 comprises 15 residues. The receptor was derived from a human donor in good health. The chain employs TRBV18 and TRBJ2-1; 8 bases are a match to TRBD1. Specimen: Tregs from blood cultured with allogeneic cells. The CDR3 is CASSPAQSDRAEQFF. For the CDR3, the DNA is TGTGCCAGCTCGCCAGCACAATCGGACAGGGCTGAGCAGTTCTTC.